Listed below are T cell receptor beta chains from one sample, sequenced in a study of shared clonotypes between healthy human individuals. Sequencing was performed with immunoSEQ multiplex PCR; in TCRdb, only in-frame clones are kept and a portion is missing. The profile shows roughly 640,000 clones, around 97% of them singletons. The sample was naive CD4+ T cells sorted from blood. The receptor source for this set is a woman between 25 and 40 years old in good health. Both conserved end residues are part of each CDR3. The D gene is left open where the match is weak. Where a row states a size, it is once, few, many or the class of an expanded clone; other rows omit it.

clone size	D gene	V gene	J gene	CDR3 protein	CDR3 DNA
-	TRBD1	TRBV4-1	TRBJ2-4	CASSRATGQEINIQYF	TGCGCCAGCAGCCGGGCCACGGGACAGGAAATAAACATTCAGTACTTC
-	-	TRBV10-1	TRBJ2-4	CASSPFRGTKGSIAKNIQYF	TGCGCCAGCAGTCCATTTCGGGGGACGAAGGGCTCCATAGCCAAAAACATTCAGTACTTC
-	TRBD2	TRBV2	TRBJ2-3	CASTFSGPTDTQYF	TGTGCCAGCACATTTAGCGGGCCTACAGATACGCAGTATTTT
-	-	TRBV2	TRBJ2-3	CASSRWVRSTDTQYF	TGTGCCAGCAGTAGATGGGTTCGGTCCACAGATACGCAGTATTTT
once	TRBD1	TRBV28	TRBJ2-3	CASSQTGAGTDTQYF	TGTGCCAGCAGCCAGACAGGGGCAGGCACAGATACGCAGTATTTT
-	-	TRBV11-2	TRBJ1-2	CASSLDQGTQVGYTF	TGTGCCAGCAGCTTAGATCAGGGGACACAGGTCGGCTACACCTTC
-	TRBD1	TRBV14	TRBJ1-2	CASSPTGQGAYGYTF	TGTGCCAGCAGCCCTACAGGACAGGGAGCCTATGGCTACACCTTC
-	-	TRBV6-4	TRBJ1-1	CASSDSAGVTEAFF	TGTGCCAGCAGTGACTCGGCAGGGGTCACTGAAGCTTTCTTT
once	TRBD2	TRBV5-4	TRBJ2-5	CASSPGLAGGGRQETQYF	TGTGCCAGCAGCCCGGGACTAGCGGGAGGCGGGAGGCAAGAGACCCAGTACTTC
-	-	TRBV2	TRBJ2-6	CASSEVGSGANVLTF	TGTGCCAGCAGTGAGGTGGGCTCTGGGGCCAACGTCCTGACTTTC
-	-	TRBV5-6	TRBJ2-5	CASSTIREETQYF	TGTGCCAGCAGCACCATACGGGAAGAGACCCAGTACTTC
-	-	TRBV18	TRBJ1-1	CASSPTGVNTEAFF	TGTGCCAGCTCACCAACAGGCGTAAACACTGAAGCTTTCTTT
-	-	TRBV5-1	TRBJ2-3	CASSVQGSTDTQYF	TGCGCCAGCAGCGTTCAGGGGAGCACAGATACGCAGTATTTT
-	TRBD2	TRBV19	TRBJ2-1	CASSIVRGLAGRNEQFF	TGTGCCAGTAGTATAGTCCGCGGACTAGCGGGTCGCAATGAGCAGTTCTTC
once	-	TRBV5-6	TRBJ2-1	CASSPLGTDDNEQFF	TGTGCCAGCAGCCCGCTGGGGACGGACGACAATGAGCAGTTCTTC